What follows are 26 T cell receptor beta chains derived from one specimen sequenced in a study of blood T cell repertoires in COVID-19. TCRdb's copy holds only in-frame clones and misses some; the assay was immunoSEQ multiplex PCR. The data hold 200,000 to 250,000 clones, with roughly 83% observed a single time. Sequencing was done on a sample of peripheral blood. The receptor source for this set is a woman aged 45 to 65 with acute or convalescent COVID-19.

Here the CDR3 DNA reads TGTGCCAGCAGCTTGAAGTCCTACAGGGAAAGCTCCTACGAGCAGTACTTC. It is translated as CASSLKSYRESSYEQYF. The genes are TRBV21-1 and TRBJ2-7; TRBD1 reflects the table's D call only, with no check against the DNA. TRBV21-1 is deemed a pseudogene. The CDR3 totals 17 residues.

J is TRBJ2-3 and V is TRBV19, with 11 bases aligning to TRBD2. Germline V lookup: CDR1 LNHDA, CDR2 SQIVND (reference sequence). The CDR3 is 16 residues long. V gave up 2 bases and J gave up 6 bases; unmatched junction bases: 7. The CDR3, as DNA: TGTGCCAGTAGTATAAGGCGAGCTAGCGGGGGGGATACGCAGTATTTT. Amino acids: CASSIRRASGGDTQYF. Looking up the rest from reference TRBV19 and TRBJ2-3 gives the full variable domain: DGGITQSPKYLFRKEGQNVTLSCEQNLNHDAMYWYRQDPGQGLRLIYYSQIVNDFQKGDIAEGYSVSREKKESFPLTVTSAQKNPTAFYLCASSIRRASGGDTQYFGPGTRLTVL.

The J gene is TRBJ2-2, the V gene TRBV2; 12 bases agree with TRBD2. Germline V CDR1 and CDR2: SNHLY, FYNNEI. J lost 5 bases, V lost 3 bases, and 4 bases had no gene match. The CDR3 loop spans 16 amino acids. The CDR3 region has the DNA TGTGCCAGCAGTGACCCAACTAGCGGGGGGACCGGGGAGCTGTTTTTT. Translating it yields CASSDPTSGGTGELFF.

The chain is built from TRBV7-9 and TRBJ2-1; possibly TRBD2 for D (6 bases). The CDR3 consists of 16 residues. V was shortened by 4 bases and J by 3 bases, with 16 bases between the two germline ends. The germline CDR1 and CDR2 sequences are SEHNR and FQNEAQ (reference sequence). The CDR3 DNA sequence: TGTGCCAGCAGCTCACCCGGTGGGGGGAGCTACAATGAGCAGTTCTTC. Its translation: CASSSPGGGSYNEQFF.

This clone turned up a few times. The gene calls are TRBV21-1 and TRBJ1-2; the table's D call of TRBD1 was not tested on the DNA. TRBV21-1 is listed as a pseudogene. This CDR3 contains 15 residues. Here the CDR3 reads CASSKVTGQGGGYTF. CDR3 bases: TGTGCCAGCAGCAAAGTAACGGGACAGGGGGGCGGCTACACCTTC.

V and J are TRBV5-6 and TRBJ2-5; 8 positions agree with TRBD1. Germline CDR1 is SGHDT and CDR2 is YYEEEE. V trimming: 1 base; J trimming: 3 bases; junction bases outside the gene matches: 2. The CDR3 has 14 amino acids. CDR3 bases: TGTGCCAGCAGCTTGTTGGACAGGGAAGAGACCCAGTACTTC. Its protein is CASSLLDREETQYF.

The chain carries TRBV21-1 and TRBJ2-5; the table's D call, TRBD1, was not checked against the DNA. TRBV21-1 is a listed pseudogene. This CDR3 is built from 15 residues. The CDR3 DNA follows: TGTGCCAGCAGCAAATGTGGCAGGGGAGAAGAGACCCAGTACTTC. Its protein product is CASSKCGRGEETQYF.

This clone was found once. The V gene is TRBV5-6, the J gene TRBJ2-7; 8 bases align to TRBD1. V dropped 3 bases and J dropped 1; count of bases not matched to a gene: 9. Germline CDR1 and CDR2: SGHDT and YYEEEE. The CDR3 consists of 16 residues. CDR3 amino acids: CASSSRDGTGSYEQYF. CDR3 sequence (DNA): TGTGCCAGCAGCTCGAGAGACGGGACAGGTTCCTACGAGCAGTACTTC.

This rearrangement joins TRBV28 to TRBJ1-5, with 8 nucleotides matching TRBD1. The ends lost 6 bases at V and 1 base at J; junction bases unmatched: 5. CDR3 size: 15 residues. CDR1 and CDR2 (germline): MDHEN, SYDVKM. The CDR3 region is CASRPDRASNQPQHF. The CDR3, as DNA: TGTGCCAGCAGACCGGACAGGGCGAGCAATCAGCCCCAGCATTTT. The full variable domain, with the rest looked up from reference TRBV28 and TRBJ1-5, is DVKVTQSSRYLVKRTGEKVFLECVQDMDHENMFWYRQDPGLGLRLIYFSYDVKMKEKGDIPEGYSVSREKKERFSLILESASTNQTSMYLCASRPDRASNQPQHFGDGTRLSIL.

The genes are TRBV11-2 and TRBJ1-5; D not certain. The CDR3 is 13 amino acids. Trimming stripped 3 bases from V and 0 bases from J, with 3 bases between. CDR1 SGHAT and CDR2 FQNNGV come from the germline V gene. As DNA, the CDR3 is TGTGCCAGCAGCTTGGCTAGCAATCAGCCCCAGCATTTT. It encodes CASSLASNQPQHF.

This chain joins TRBV9 and TRBJ2-1; 8 nucleotides line up with TRBD2. V gave up 0 bases and J gave up 3 bases; unmatched junction bases: 5. This CDR3 comprises 16 residues. CDR1 and CDR2 from the germline V gene are SGDLS and YYNGEE. The CDR3, as DNA: TGTGCCAGCAGCGTAGCGGGTAGCGGGATCTACAATGAGCAGTTCTTC. This codes for CASSVAGSGIYNEQFF.

J is TRBJ1-3 and V is TRBV7-9; D is undetermined. From germline, CDR1 is SEHNR and CDR2 FQNEAQ (reference sequence). This CDR3 is built from 15 residues. The V and J ends lost 6 bases and 4 bases respectively, with 16 bases between them. The CDR3 spells CASSPGGGTGNTIYF. The CDR3 DNA is TGTGCCAGCAGTCCAGGTGGAGGAACCGGAAACACCATATATTTT.

The J gene is TRBJ1-2, the V gene TRBV19; tentatively, D is TRBD1 (6 bases). The CDR3 totals 14 residues. Germline V CDR1 and CDR2: LNHDA, SQIVND (reference sequence). V was pared by 4 bases and J by 0 bases, with 9 bases between. CDR3: CASSTRTANYGYTF. The CDR3 DNA sequence: TGTGCCAGTAGTACCAGGACAGCTAACTATGGCTACACCTTC.

The V and J genes are TRBV6-2 or TRBV6-3 and TRBJ2-3; 8 bases match TRBD2. Germline lookup yields CDR1 MNHEY and CDR2 SVGEGT. Trimming took 5 bases from V and 4 from J; bases not matched to a gene: 11. The CDR3 contains 16 residues. Here the CDR3 reads CASSLEGAGVADTQYF. The CDR3 region has the DNA TGTGCCAGCAGTCTCGAGGGAGCGGGGGTTGCAGATACGCAGTATTTT.

V is TRBV7-9 and J is TRBJ1-1; maybe TRBD1 (6 bases). The V gene's germline CDR1 is SEHNR and CDR2 FQNEAQ (reference sequence). Trimming removed 5 bases at V and 1 base at J, with 17 bases between. The CDR3 spans 16 residues. In nucleotides, the CDR3 is TGTGCCAGCAGCCCCATCCAGACAGGACAGAACACTGAAGCTTTCTTT. This encodes CASSPIQTGQNTEAFF.

The CDR3 spells CAWDFLAGGRNEQFF. Written as DNA, the CDR3 is TGTGCCTGGGACTTCCTAGCGGGGGGGCGCAATGAGCAGTTCTTC. The chain couples TRBV30 to TRBJ2-1; 12 nucleotides line up with TRBD2. The germline V gene has CDR1 GTSNPN and CDR2 SVGIG (reference sequence). The V gene end was trimmed by 5 bases and the J gene end by 6 bases; junction bases not matched to a gene: 8. CDR3 size: 15 residues.

The rearrangement joins TRBV5-6 to TRBJ2-7; a weak D match, TRBD1 (5 bases). Germline CDR1 is SGHDT and CDR2 is YYEEEE. Trimming took off 1 base at V and 2 bases at J, with 13 bases between the two ends. CDR3 length: 15 residues. The CDR3 protein is CASSLSGIGAYEQYF. The CDR3 region has the DNA TGTGCCAGCAGCTTGTCAGGGATAGGGGCCTACGAGCAGTACTTC.

This clone was observed a few times. The V gene is TRBV28, the J gene TRBJ2-2, with 10 bases identical to TRBD1. The CDR3 is 16 amino acids. CDR1 is MDHEN, CDR2 SYDVKM, per germline. The trim removed 5 bases at V and 3 bases at J, leaving 6 bases unmatched. Written as DNA, the CDR3 is TGTGCCAGCAGTCCGATGACAGGGGGCCACACCGGGGAGCTGTTTTTT. It specifies CASSPMTGGHTGELFF.

The rearrangement joins TRBV5-1 to TRBJ2-7; 11 nucleotides line up with TRBD1. The germline V gene encodes CDR1 SGHRS and CDR2 YFSETQ. The CDR3 extends over 14 amino acids. V lost 3 bases to trimming and J lost 3 bases; unmatched junction nucleotides: 2. The CDR3 nucleotides are TGCGCCAGCAGCTCCGGGACAGGGGGCTACGAGCAGTACTTC. It encodes CASSSGTGGYEQYF.

The rearrangement joins TRBV6-2 or TRBV6-3 to TRBJ2-1; 9 nucleotides agree with TRBD2. Losses at the gene ends were 4 bases for V and 6 bases for J; bases not matched to a gene: 4. The germline V gene has CDR1 MNHEY and CDR2 SVGEGT. The CDR3 has 14 residues. The CDR3 coding sequence is TGTGCCAGCAGTTTAGCGGGAGCTGGCAATGAGCAGTTCTTC. This gives the protein CASSLAGAGNEQFF.

This chain joins TRBV7-2 and TRBJ2-1, with D hard to call. Trimming took off 5 bases at V and 10 bases at J, with 15 bases between the two ends. This CDR3 has 13 residues. CDR1 and CDR2 from the germline V gene are SGHTA and FQGNSA. Here the CDR3 DNA reads TGTGCCAGCAGCCCGCGACAAGCAAGCGAGCAGTTCTTC. It translates to CASSPRQASEQFF.

The table lists this clone with a count of one. The V and J genes are TRBV19 and TRBJ2-3; possible D gene TRBD2, 6 bases. V shed 9 bases and J shed 5 bases, with 18 bases lying between them. The CDR3 loop spans 14 amino acids. Germline V CDR1 and CDR2: LNHDA, SQIVND (reference sequence). In nucleotides, the CDR3 is TGTGCCAGCGCCAGAGGGGCAGCGGGAGATACGCAGTATTTT. Its protein product is CASARGAAGDTQYF.

The rearrangement joins TRBV4-1 to TRBJ2-1, with TRBD2 as a possible D gene (7 bases). Germline lookup yields CDR1 MGHRA and CDR2 YSYEKL. The CDR3 sequence is 14 residues long. With 3 bases removed from V and 8 bases from J, the gap between germline ends came to 14 bases. The CDR3 sequence: CASSHVGGADEQFF. The CDR3 DNA reads as TGCGCCAGCAGCCATGTAGGGGGGGCCGATGAGCAGTTCTTC.

The CDR3 is CASSLEGWHTEAFF. CDR3 in DNA: TGTGCCAGCAGTTTGGAGGGGTGGCACACTGAAGCTTTCTTT. The chain links TRBV6-5 to TRBJ1-1, with D possibly matching TRBD1 (5 bases). The germline V gene has CDR1 MNHEY and CDR2 SVGAGI. The V end was cut by 4 bases, the J end by 3 bases, with 12 bases between. The length of the CDR3 is 14 residues.

V is TRBV15 and J is TRBJ2-2; D remains ambiguous. Germline CDR1 reads LNHNV; CDR2 reads YYDKDF (reference sequence). The length of the CDR3 is 12 residues. V lost 1 base and J 6 bases, leaving 3 bases between the germline ends. CDR3 protein: CATSRAAGELFF. Here the CDR3 DNA reads TGTGCCACCAGCAGAGCAGCCGGGGAGCTGTTTTTT.

This clone was seen just once. V and J are TRBV18 and TRBJ2-1; TRBD2 aligns across 8 bases. The ends lost 3 bases at V and 9 bases at J; junction bases unmatched: 7. CDR1 and CDR2 (germline): KGHSH, LQKENI. The CDR3 extends over 14 amino acids. DNA of the CDR3: TGTGCCAGCTCACCGTTGCGGGAGGTTGGTGAGCAGTTCTTC. It yields the protein CASSPLREVGEQFF.